The present T cell receptor beta chain was sequenced within a study of spatial heterogeneity in lung cancer (dated by TCRdb to the late 2010s). Background on the whole study: Beta-chain transcripts were consistently detected in greater numbers than alpha-chain transcripts, which likely reflected higher beta-chain transcript abundance. In the raw uncorrected reads, each unique combination of TCR and UMI appeared more than ten times on average. TCR alpha and beta repertoires were quantitatively compared across multiple tumor regions, matched nontumor lung and blood in non-small cell lung cancer. Nonsynonymous mutation counts, determined by whole-exome sequencing of tumor tissue, were related to TCR repertoire features. Both alpha and beta chains were TCR-sequenced in 200 to 250 tumor regions, fewer than 80 matched nontumor lung samples and 55 to 60 PBMC samples obtained at surgery.

Concerning this clonotype itself: Its target antigen remains unknown. No much larger clone exists at a distance of one base, and base qualities are not known.

Library preparation was by 5' RACE. The instrument was a NextSeq 500. The TCR library protocol attached a unique molecular identifier to each TCR cDNA molecule to allow correction of PCR and sequencing errors. Processing in the source paper ran as follows. Decombinator tools were used for TCR identification, UMI-based error correction and CDR3 extraction. Expanded TCRs were defined as those above a frequency of 2 per 1,000, corresponding to the top 1% of the tumor frequency distribution. Renyi diversity was calculated using the R vegan package after each repertoire was subsampled 100 times to 5,000 TCRs. CDR3 similarity networks were built from amino acid triplet string-kernel similarity, connecting CDR3s with pairwise similarity above 0.82. TCRdb reprocessed the public reads (quality trimming at Q25 with fastp, clone calling with MiXCR) and kept in-frame beta chains. A single entry per CDR3 protein holds the most common genes and DNA from its merged rows. It is TCRdb's table, rather than the study itself, that gives the V and J calls and clone size. Within this sample are about 23,000 distinct CDR3 sequences, with about 4.4% of them counted one time only. About 5% of the sample rests with the top ten.

The time point label here, explained by the study, means: sample taken at primary tumor resection. The donors were fewer than 90 patients from the lung TRACERx cohort who had early-stage, untreated non-small cell lung cancer. TCR sequencing used whole RNA extracted from tumor and nontumor lung tissue, or from cryopreserved PBMC samples, without cell sorting. A patient was chosen for TCR sequencing only when enough RNA was available from at least two tumor regions. From the cysteine through the phenylalanine, the CDR3 covers 15 amino acids. This entry keeps only the CDR3 DNA: 45 bases, framed from base 1. Between the V and J ends, shortened by 5 bases and 2 bases respectively, the junction contains 10 bases. What the authors observed across the whole study: Ubiquitous expanded tumor TCRs were detected in blood more often at tumor resection than at routine follow-up. Additional single-cell paired TCR alpha and beta sequencing was considered necessary to confirm, at a functional level, the hypothesis that regional TCRs recognize regional mutations.

This receptor chain uses TRBV12-3 or TRBV12-4 and TRBJ1-6; confidence is insufficient to name the D gene. The source was PBMCs, collected at surgery. This clonotype was sampled from a male donor with early-stage non-small cell lung cancer. The DNA sequence is given as TGTGCCAGCAGTCCGCCCGGGACCTATAATTCACCCCTCCACTTT. Translated, this gives CASSPPGTYNSPLHF.